The 13 T cell receptor beta chains below all came from one sample that was sequenced in a study of blood T cells in healthy people across ages. A second PCR, run for about 7 to 11 cycles, used a sample-barcoded 5' primer plus a J-beta primer mix. One entry per CDR3 protein results from TCRdb running MiXCR on the 5' RACE reads. The sample includes about 1.1 million distinct CDR3 sequences, 35% to 45% of them seen just once. The sequencing sample was made of blood. The source is a young man in good health.

Only a few counts were recorded for this clonotype. The rearrangement uses TRBV12-3 or TRBV12-4 and TRBJ2-2; possibly TRBD1 for D (8 bases). The CDR3 has 15 residues. The germline V and J ends were trimmed by 10 bases and 3 bases, with 18 bases remaining between them. CDR3 sequence (DNA): TGTGCCATCTCAGGACAGGGAGGGGACACCGGGGAGCTGTTTTTT. Protein sequence: CAISGQGGDTGELFF.

V gene TRBV4-2 combines with J gene TRBJ2-3; the match to TRBD2 covers 7 bases. The germline V gene has CDR1 LGHNA and CDR2 YNFKEQ. The V segment lost 0 bases and the J segment 7 bases; nucleotides outside the gene matches: 13. The CDR3 has 17 residues. The DNA of the CDR3 is TGTGCCAGCAGCCAAGATGTCTTAGTGGGAGGGCTCAATACGCAGTATTTT. It codes for CASSQDVLVGGLNTQYF.

The chain combines TRBV29-1 with TRBJ2-4; weak D call: TRBD2 (6 bases). The CDR3 has 15 amino acids. Trimming removed 2 bases from V and 1 base from J, with 12 bases in between. In germline, CDR1 is SQVTM, CDR2 ANQGSEA. The CDR3 bases are TGCAGCGTTGAATATCCTGCGGGGGCCAAAAACATTCAGTACTTC. Encoded protein: CSVEYPAGAKNIQYF. Looking up the rest from reference TRBV29-1 and TRBJ2-4 gives the full variable domain: SAVISQKPSRDICQRGTSLTIQCQVDSQVTMMFWYRQQPGQSLTLIATANQGSEATYESGFVIDKFPISRPNLTFSTLTVSNMSPEDSSIYLCSVEYPAGAKNIQYFGAGTRLSVL.

This rearrangement joins TRBV20-1 to TRBJ2-7; a possible D gene is TRBD2 (6 bases). The germline V gene has CDR1 DFQATT and CDR2 SNEGSKA (reference sequence). The CDR3 runs 14 residues. The V end lost 5 bases, the J end lost 1 base, and 15 bases lay between the germline ends. The DNA of the CDR3 is TGCAGTGCTCTCCAGACTAGTAATTCCTACGAGCAGTACTTC. Translated: CSALQTSNSYEQYF.

V is TRBV3-1 and J is TRBJ2-7, with 8 bases that match TRBD1. CDR1 and CDR2 (germline): LGHDT, YNNKEL (reference sequence). The CDR3 loop spans 16 amino acids. V shed 3 bases and J 1 base; nucleotides not matched to a gene: 8. CDR3 residues: CASSHPTGGLSYEQYF. CDR3 DNA sequence: TGTGCCAGCAGCCATCCCACAGGGGGACTTTCCTACGAGCAGTACTTC.

This chain joins TRBV7-9 and TRBJ1-2; TRBD1 might be the D (6 bases). Trimming took off 2 bases at V and 1 base at J, with 14 bases between the two ends. The CDR3 covers 16 residues. The germline V gene has CDR1 SEHNR and CDR2 FQNEAQ (reference sequence). The CDR3 sequence: CASSLSYRAGNYGYTF. The CDR3 bases are TGTGCCAGCAGCTTAAGTTACAGGGCCGGTAACTATGGCTACACCTTC. The variable domain in full, with the rest retrieved from reference TRBV7-9 and TRBJ1-2, is DTGVSQNPRHKITKRGQNVTFRCDPISEHNRLYWYRQTLGQGPEFLTYFQNEAQLEKSRLLSDRFSAERPKGSFSTLEIQRTEQGDSAMYLCASSLSYRAGNYGYTFGSGTRLTVV.

The chain employs TRBV30 and TRBJ1-4; 9 bases line up with TRBD1. The ends lost 3 bases at V and 8 bases at J; junction bases unmatched: 7. Per the germline V gene, CDR1 is GTSNPN and CDR2 is SVGIG (reference sequence). This CDR3 has 14 amino acids. The DNA for the CDR3 is TGTGCCTGGAGCAAACAGGGGGCCCGAGAAAAACTGTTTTTT. Amino acids: CAWSKQGAREKLFF.

This clonotype occurred a few times. The V and J genes are TRBV5-1 and TRBJ1-2; D possibly corresponds to TRBD1 (5 bases). The germline CDR1 and CDR2 sequences are SGHRS and YFSETQ. V lost 4 bases, J lost 7 bases, and 14 bases lay in between. The CDR3 is 13 residues long. The chain's CDR3 is CASSPQDIAGYTF. DNA for the CDR3: TGCGCCAGCAGCCCGCAGGACATCGCTGGCTACACCTTC. Together with reference TRBV5-1 and TRBJ1-2, the CDR3 gives the full variable domain: KAGVTQTPRYLIKTRGQQVTLSCSPISGHRSVSWYQQTPGQGLQFLFEYFSETQRNKGNFPGRFSGRQFSNSRSEMNVSTLELGDSALYLCASSPQDIAGYTFGSGTRLTVV.

This chain links TRBV28 with TRBJ2-3; tentatively, D is TRBD2 (5 bases). This CDR3 comprises 15 residues. V lost 4 bases, J lost 4 bases, and 15 bases lay in between. Germline values: CDR1 MDHEN, CDR2 SYDVKM. The CDR3 protein is CASSSLTGSADTQYF. The CDR3, as DNA: TGTGCCAGCAGTTCCCTCACGGGGAGCGCAGATACGCAGTATTTT.

J is TRBJ1-2 and V is TRBV7-2; no reliable D call. The CDR3 covers 15 residues. Per the germline V gene, CDR1 is SGHTA and CDR2 is FQGNSA. Trimming pared 4 bases from V and 1 base from J, leaving 13 bases between. The CDR3 here is CASSSSRGVNYGYTF. The CDR3 DNA reads TGTGCCAGCAGCTCCTCTCGAGGAGTTAACTATGGCTACACCTTC.

This clonotype has only a few counts. The chain joins TRBV20-1 to TRBJ2-1; D remains unclear. CDR1 DFQATT and CDR2 SNEGSKA come from the germline V gene (reference sequence). The CDR3 spans 13 residues. The V end was cut by 6 bases, the J end by 9 bases, with 18 bases between. The CDR3 DNA sequence: TGCAGTGCGCGAAGACGGTCTCCCGGTGAGCAGTTCTTC. It translates to CSARRRSPGEQFF.

In this sample, this clonotype turned up a few times. The gene calls are TRBV27 and TRBJ2-5; 13 bases agree with TRBD2. Germline V gives CDR1 MNHEY, CDR2 SMNVEV (reference sequence). The CDR3 totals 19 residues. J was trimmed by 0 bases and V by 4 bases; bases with no gene match: 11. The CDR3 loop is CASSSPPLTSGGNQETQYF. The CDR3 DNA reads TGTGCCAGCAGTTCCCCTCCTCTGACTAGCGGGGGGAACCAAGAGACCCAGTACTTC.

The V gene is TRBV4-2, the J gene TRBJ1-2; D not certain. Trimming took off 0 bases at V and 13 bases at J, with 12 bases between the two ends. From germline, CDR1 is LGHNA and CDR2 YNFKEQ. This CDR3 region has 12 residues. The CDR3 loop is CASSQEGSLCTF. CDR3 bases: TGTGCCAGCAGCCAAGAGGGCAGCCTTTGCACCTTC.